Below, 22 T cell receptor beta chains from the same sample are listed, as sequenced in a study of T cell changes during pregnancy in multiple sclerosis. TCRdb's table, derived via immunoSEQ multiplex PCR, lists solely in-frame clones and lacks some. The sample carries about 20,000 clones, about 90% recorded once. This specimen consisted of CD4+ T cells from peripheral blood mononuclear cells, obtained in the third trimester of pregnancy. The receptors here all came from a female donor in good health, enrolled as a control in a pregnancy study.

This clone has only one observation. V is TRBV20-1 and J is TRBJ1-5; D is undetermined. From germline, CDR1 is DFQATT and CDR2 SNEGSKA (reference sequence). With 0 bases removed from V and 7 bases from J, the gap between germline ends came to 4 bases. This CDR3 spans 11 amino acids. Written as DNA, the CDR3 is TGCAGTGCTAGAGATCAGCAGCCCCAGCATTTT. Amino acids: CSARDQQPQHF.

CDR3 protein: CASSLDRPTGTEAFF. As DNA, the CDR3 is TGCGCCAGCAGCTTGGACAGGCCCACCGGGACTGAAGCTTTCTTT. The chain is built from TRBV5-1 and TRBJ1-1, with TRBD1 as a possible D gene (5 bases). The V and J ends lost 0 bases and 5 bases respectively, with 14 bases between them. The CDR3 spans 15 residues. The germline V gene has CDR1 SGHRS and CDR2 YFSETQ.

The V gene is TRBV6-4, the J gene TRBJ2-3; 12 bases map to TRBD2. There are 16 residues in the CDR3. J lost 5 bases, V lost 2 bases, and 5 bases had no gene match. CDR1 MRHNA and CDR2 SNTAGT come from the germline V gene. The DNA for the CDR3 is TGTGCCAGCAGTGACGATGGGACTAGCGGGCGAGATACGCAGTATTTT. Encoded protein: CASSDDGTSGRDTQYF.

The chain joins TRBV6-4 to TRBJ2-5, with 7 bases that match TRBD2. The CDR3 is 16 residues long. V trimming: 0 bases; J trimming: 4 bases; junction bases outside the gene matches: 8. In germline, CDR1 is MRHNA, CDR2 SNTAGT. The CDR3 coding sequence is TGTGCCAGCAGTGACTCCCCGGGGAGCGGGGTAGAGACCCAGTACTTC. This gives the protein CASSDSPGSGVETQYF.

The count of this clone is one. The CDR3 loop is CASSVDPTGGTKNIQYF. CDR3 nucleotides: TGTGCCAGCAGCGTAGACCCCACAGGGGGGACCAAAAACATTCAGTACTTC. This rearrangement joins TRBV9 to TRBJ2-4, with TRBD1 matching 8 bases. Germline values: CDR1 SGDLS, CDR2 YYNGEE. After removal of 0 bases from V and 2 bases from J, the junction contained 7 bases not matched to a gene. CDR3 size: 17 residues.

This rearrangement joins TRBV5-1 to TRBJ1-2; 8 bases align to TRBD1. J gave up 4 bases and V 0 bases, and 5 bases lay outside the gene matches. In germline, CDR1 is SGHRS, CDR2 YFSETQ. This CDR3 is built from 15 residues. For the CDR3, the DNA is TGCGCCAGCAGCTTGGACGGACAGGGAGCCTATGGCTACACCTTC. Its protein is CASSLDGQGAYGYTF.

This chain uses TRBV19 with TRBJ1-4; D might be TRBD1 (5 bases). Trimming shortened V by 8 bases and J by 1 base, and 14 bases separated the two germline ends. CDR1 is LNHDA, CDR2 SQIVND, per germline (reference sequence). The CDR3 has 15 residues. The CDR3 loop is CASRRWGETNEKLFF. The DNA of the CDR3 is TGTGCCAGTCGCCGCTGGGGGGAAACTAATGAAAAACTGTTTTTT.

This clone was detected only once. V and J are TRBV6-1 and TRBJ1-1; the D gene is possibly TRBD1 (6 bases). V lost 6 bases and J lost 1, with 12 bases in between. The CDR3 totals 14 residues. Looked up from germline, CDR1 is MNHNS and CDR2 is SASEGT. This CDR3 is CASRSTGGNTEAFF. CDR3 nucleotide sequence: TGTGCCAGCAGGTCGACAGGTGGGAACACTGAAGCTTTCTTT.

The chain carries TRBV5-4 and TRBJ2-7; the D gene is possibly TRBD2 (6 bases). This CDR3 has 15 amino acids. Germline V lookup: CDR1 SGHNT, CDR2 YYREEE (reference sequence). Trimming left V 0 bases short and J 6 bases short, with 16 bases between. The DNA of the CDR3 is TGTGCCAGCAGCTTGGCCGGGACTCCGGGAACCGAGCAGTACTTC. This translates into CASSLAGTPGTEQYF. Using reference TRBV5-4 and TRBJ2-7 for the parts outside the CDR3, the full variable domain is ETGVTQSPTHLIKTRGQQVTLRCSSQSGHNTVSWYQQALGQGPQFIFQYYREEENGRGNFPPRFSGLQFPNYSSELNVNALELDDSALYLCASSLAGTPGTEQYFGPGTRLTVT.

The chain combines TRBV18 with TRBJ2-6; the match to TRBD1 covers 7 bases. Germline lookup yields CDR1 KGHSH and CDR2 LQKENI. Germline trimming cut 4 bases from V and 4 bases from J; bases unmatched to any gene: 7. CDR3 length equals 16 residues. In nucleotides, the CDR3 is TGTGCCAGCTCACAGGGACAGAACAAGGGGGCCAACGTCCTGACTTTC. Translating it yields CASSQGQNKGANVLTF.

The J gene is TRBJ2-3, the V gene TRBV7-9; 9 bases are a match to TRBD1. The CDR3 contains 15 residues. J was trimmed by 4 bases and V by 3 bases; bases with no gene match: 5. In germline, CDR1 is SEHNR, CDR2 FQNEAQ (reference sequence). The CDR3 nucleotides are TGTGCCAGCAGCTTCTTGGACAGGGGATCAGATACGCAGTATTTT. Translation: CASSFLDRGSDTQYF.

The genes are TRBV6-4 and TRBJ1-1, with 7 bases aligning to TRBD1. The CDR3 is 13 amino acids. The germline CDR1 and CDR2 sequences are MRHNA and SNTAGT. Trimming removed 4 bases from V and 3 bases from J; junction bases left unmatched: 2. CDR3 bases: TGTGCCAGCAGTGTTGACAGGGACACTGAAGCTTTCTTT. Its protein product is CASSVDRDTEAFF.

J is TRBJ2-1 and V is TRBV19, with 7 nucleotides matching TRBD2. V was clipped by 6 bases and J by 4 bases; unmatched bases: 9. The CDR3 runs to 15 residues. Germline CDR1 LNHDA, CDR2 SQIVND (reference sequence). CDR3 loop: CASSLGGSAYNEQFF. The DNA of the CDR3 is TGTGCCAGTAGCCTCGGCGGGAGTGCGTACAATGAGCAGTTCTTC.

The genes are TRBV7-9 and TRBJ1-3; weak D call: TRBD1 (6 bases). The germline gives CDR1 SEHNR, CDR2 FQNEAQ (reference sequence). The CDR3 length is 15 residues. Trimming left V 4 bases short and J 0 bases short, with 10 bases between. The CDR3 nucleotides read TGTGCCAGCAGCTCCCACAGGGCCTCTGGAAACACCATATATTTT. Amino acids: CASSSHRASGNTIYF.

This clone was observed once. The chain has TRBV7-9 and TRBJ2-1, with TRBD1 as a possible D gene (7 bases). V lost 4 bases, J lost 8 bases, and 12 bases lay in between. The germline V gene has CDR1 SEHNR and CDR2 FQNEAQ (reference sequence). This CDR3 is 13 amino acids long. The CDR3 DNA is TGTGCCAGCAGCTCGCAGGGGGGCGATGAGCAGTTCTTC. This codes for CASSSQGGDEQFF.

This chain joins TRBV5-4 and TRBJ2-6, with 7 bases lining up with TRBD2. V lost 0 bases to trimming and J lost 0 bases; unmatched junction nucleotides: 0. The CDR3 has 16 residues. The germline gives CDR1 SGHNT, CDR2 YYREEE (reference sequence). The CDR3 loop reads CASSLERGSGANVLTF. The CDR3 DNA reads as TGTGCCAGCAGCTTGGAGCGGGGCTCTGGGGCCAACGTCCTGACTTTC.

This chain uses TRBV6-1 with TRBJ2-2; D unresolved. V lost 3 bases and J lost 4, with 15 bases in between. CDR1 is MNHNS, CDR2 SASEGT, per germline. The CDR3 extends over 16 amino acids. The CDR3 is CASSDVLRVGTGELFF. DNA of the CDR3: TGTGCCAGCAGTGACGTACTCCGGGTGGGCACCGGGGAGCTGTTTTTT.

Worth noting for this clone: The same CDR3 is also encoded by other DNA sequences in this sample. The rearrangement links TRBV18 to TRBJ1-2; tentatively, D is TRBD1 (6 bases). The germline V and J ends were trimmed by 6 bases and 4 bases, with 18 bases remaining between them. The length of the CDR3 is 15 residues. The germline gives CDR1 KGHSH, CDR2 LQKENI. The CDR3 is CASSAEQGAGYGYTF. The CDR3 coding sequence is TGTGCCAGCTCGGCCGAACAGGGAGCCGGCTATGGCTACACCTTC. Using reference TRBV18 and TRBJ1-2 for the parts outside the CDR3, the full variable domain is NAGVMQNPRHLVRRRGQEARLRCSPMKGHSHVYWYRQLPEEGLKFMVYLQKENIIDESGMPKERFSAEFPKEGPSILRIQQVVRGDSAAYFCASSAEQGAGYGYTFGSGTRLTVV.

The V gene is TRBV10-3, the J gene TRBJ2-7; D might be TRBD2 (5 bases). Trimming took 4 bases from V and 4 from J, leaving 8 bases between them. Germline lookup yields CDR1 ENHRY and CDR2 SYGVKD. This CDR3 region has 12 residues. The CDR3 bases are TGTGCCATCAGTGTAACGGGGTACGAGCAGTACTTC. Translated, it gives CAISVTGYEQYF.

The rearrangement joins TRBV7-2 to TRBJ1-2; D possibly corresponds to TRBD1 (5 bases). The germline V gene has CDR1 SGHTA and CDR2 FQGNSA. V was trimmed by 2 bases and J by 8 bases, leaving 12 bases between them. The CDR3 contains 13 residues. DNA of the CDR3: TGTGCCAGCAGCTTAAAACAGGCAGGGGGCTACACCTTC. It yields the protein CASSLKQAGGYTF.

The CDR3 loop reads CASSTSAGVGGPSYEQYF. CDR3 nucleotide sequence: TGTGCCAGCAGCACGAGTGCGGGCGTGGGGGGGCCCTCCTACGAGCAGTACTTC. This sequence joins TRBV5-5 and TRBJ2-7, with D perhaps TRBD2 (7 bases). Germline values: CDR1 SGHKS, CDR2 YYEKEE (reference sequence). V gave up 4 bases and J gave up 0 bases, with 23 bases separating them. The CDR3 runs to 18 residues. Full variable domain (outside the CDR3, taken from reference TRBV5-5 and TRBJ2-7): DAGVTQSPTHLIKTRGQQVTLRCSPISGHKSVSWYQQVLGQGPQFIFQYYEKEERGRGNFPDRFSARQFPNYSSELNVNALLLGDSALYLCASSTSAGVGGPSYEQYFGPGTRLTVT.

The chain joins TRBV5-1 to TRBJ2-1; D call uncertain. The CDR3 has 12 residues. From germline, CDR1 is SGHRS and CDR2 YFSETQ. The V end was cut by 2 bases, the J end by 10 bases, with 10 bases between. The CDR3, as DNA: TGCGCCAGCAGCTTTGGAGTTTTGGAGCAGTTCTTC. Translated: CASSFGVLEQFF.